This passage covers 27 T cell receptor beta chains from one sample sequenced in a study of PD-1 blockade in classical Hodgkin lymphoma (dated by TCRdb to about 2020). The library came from the immunoSEQ multiplex PCR assay. The source is immuneACCESS, and TCRdb retained only in-frame sequences with V and J called. Part of the clones is not carried over; for the studies checked, unresolved V genes explain less than half of this, and the remainder is unexplained. This sample lists more than 45,000 clones; approximately 73% were detected once. The ten largest clonotypes hold roughly 16% of the sample. This specimen's time point label, interpreted: cycle 2 day 1 (C2D1) of nivolumab. Every trial patient had relapsed after autologous stem cell transplantation, and cohorts A, B and C differed in prior brentuximab vedotin exposure. The sequencing here drew on peripheral blood mononuclear cells (PBMCs), taken before the second cycle of nivolumab. Receptor source: a human donor with classical Hodgkin lymphoma.

The chain uses TRBV28 and TRBJ2-4, with 13 bases matching TRBD2. From germline, CDR1 is MDHEN and CDR2 SYDVKM. This CDR3 spans 18 amino acids. J lost 0 bases, V lost 6 bases, and 8 bases had no gene match. The CDR3 DNA reads TGTGCCAGCAGCCTGACTAGCGGGAGGTCCCTAGCCAAAAACATTCAGTACTTC. This translates into CASSLTSGRSLAKNIQYF.

Worth noting for this clone: Other DNA sequences of this sample code for an identical CDR3. The chain links TRBV6-5 to TRBJ2-3; 11 bases match TRBD2. This CDR3 spans 14 amino acids. The V gene end was trimmed by 5 bases and the J gene end by 7 bases; junction bases not matched to a gene: 5. The germline V gene has CDR1 MNHEY and CDR2 SVGAGI. The DNA of the CDR3 is TGTGCCAGCAGTGGCACTAGCGGGAGATATACGCAGTATTTT. Translated, it gives CASSGTSGRYTQYF.

This clone showed up just once. J is TRBJ1-5 and V is TRBV27; D is ambiguous. The CDR3 covers 14 residues. CDR1 and CDR2 from the germline V gene are MNHEY and SMNVEV (reference sequence). Trimming removed 6 bases at V and 10 bases at J, with 19 bases between. Written as DNA, the CDR3 is TGTGCCAGCAGGGGTCTTGGGGAAAGGATTCCCCAGCATTTT. Encoded protein: CASRGLGERIPQHF.

This rearrangement joins TRBV11-1 to TRBJ2-6; D might be TRBD1 (5 bases). The germline V and J ends were trimmed by 3 bases and 1 base, with 10 bases remaining between them. Germline V gives CDR1 SGHAT, CDR2 FQDESV (reference sequence). This CDR3 has 16 amino acids. The CDR3 sequence: CASSLSDSSGANVLTF. The CDR3 region has the DNA TGTGCCAGCAGCTTGAGCGACAGTTCTGGGGCCAACGTCCTGACTTTC. The full variable domain, its missing parts supplied by reference TRBV11-1 and TRBJ2-6, is EAEVAQSPRYKITEKSQAVAFWCDPISGHATLYWYRQILGQGPELLVQFQDESVVDDSQLPKDRFSAERLKGVDSTLKIQPAELGDSAMYLCASSLSDSSGANVLTFGAGSRLTVL.

The chain carries TRBV4-2 and TRBJ1-4, with TRBD1 as a possible D gene (5 bases). CDR3 length: 17 residues. The V gene's germline CDR1 is LGHNA and CDR2 YNFKEQ. Between the trimmed V and J ends, which lost 0 bases and 7 bases, there was a span of 18 bases. CDR3 in DNA: TGTGCCAGCAGCCAAGATTCTCCAGGGAGGTTTGGTGAAAAACTGTTTTTT. Translation: CASSQDSPGRFGEKLFF.

The chain combines TRBV11-3 with TRBJ2-2; D gene uncertain. Germline CDR1 and CDR2: SGHNT and YENEEA. The CDR3 sequence is 18 residues long. The ends were cut back, 1 base at V and 2 bases at J, with 17 bases in the middle. CDR3 residues: CASSLVPSLSGNTGELFF. The CDR3 DNA reads TGTGCCAGCAGCTTAGTCCCTAGTTTGTCCGGAAACACCGGGGAGCTGTTTTTT.

V usage is TRBV28 and J usage is TRBJ2-7; no reliable D call. The CDR3 spans 14 residues. Trimming took 3 bases from V and 5 from J, leaving 14 bases between them. Germline assignment: CDR1 MDHEN and CDR2 SYDVKM. The DNA of the CDR3 is TGTGCCAGCAGTTTTATTGGAGAACCTCACGAGCAGTACTTC. Its translation is CASSFIGEPHEQYF.

The chain combines TRBV19 with TRBJ2-7; 10 positions agree with TRBD1. The germline CDR1 and CDR2 sequences are LNHDA and SQIVND (reference sequence). After removal of 5 bases from V and 3 bases from J, the junction contained 7 bases not matched to a gene. The CDR3 has 15 residues. The CDR3 DNA sequence: TGTGCCAGTAGTCTACGGGGGACAGGGGACTACGAGCAGTACTTC. This gives the protein CASSLRGTGDYEQYF. Full variable domain (remainder filled in from reference TRBV19 and TRBJ2-7): DGGITQSPKYLFRKEGQNVTLSCEQNLNHDAMYWYRQDPGQGLRLIYYSQIVNDFQKGDIAEGYSVSREKKESFPLTVTSAQKNPTAFYLCASSLRGTGDYEQYFGPGTRLTVT.

The chain uses TRBV7-2 and TRBJ2-3, with TRBD1 identical over 9 bases. The CDR3 is 17 residues long. Per germline, CDR1 SGHTA and CDR2 FQGNSA. V lost 0 bases, J lost 1 base, and 5 bases stayed unmatched. The CDR3 nucleotides are TGTGCCAGCAGCTTAGCCGGGACAGGGCTTGGCACAGATACGCAGTATTTT. It encodes CASSLAGTGLGTDTQYF.

This sequence joins TRBV18 and TRBJ2-2; 9 positions match TRBD1. CDR1 is KGHSH and CDR2 is LQKENI in the germline V gene. Trimming removed 4 bases from V and 6 bases from J; junction bases left unmatched: 12. This CDR3 has 17 residues. The DNA of the CDR3 is TGTGCCAGCTCACGAAATCCGGGACAGGGTAACCCCGGGGAGCTGTTTTTT. It translates to CASSRNPGQGNPGELFF.

This chain links TRBV27 with TRBJ2-7, with D perhaps matching TRBD2 (7 bases). The germline CDR1 and CDR2 sequences are MNHEY and SMNVEV (reference sequence). Trimming shortened V by 6 bases and J by 7 bases, and 22 bases separated the two germline ends. The CDR3 loop spans 15 amino acids. CDR3 loop: CASRELLGGAREQYF. CDR3 coding DNA: TGTGCCAGCAGAGAGCTCTTGGGGGGGGCGAGAGAGCAGTACTTC.

DNA for the CDR3: TGTGCCAGCAGCGAACAGTTTAATAGCAATCAGCCCCAGCATTTT. This sequence encodes CASSEQFNSNQPQHF. This chain uses TRBV11-2 with TRBJ1-5; no clear D. Germline assignment: CDR1 SGHAT and CDR2 FQNNGV. The CDR3 contains 15 residues. V lost 5 bases to trimming and J lost 0 bases, with 11 bases between them. The full variable domain, in which reference TRBV11-2 and TRBJ1-5 provide the parts outside the CDR3, is EAGVAQSPRYKIIEKRQSVAFWCNPISGHATLYWYQQILGQGPKLLIQFQNNGVVDDSQLPKDRFSAERLKGVDSTLKIQPAKLEDSAVYLCASSEQFNSNQPQHFGDGTRLSIL.

The chain couples TRBV6-5 to TRBJ2-1; 8 nucleotides align to TRBD1. Germline V gene data show CDR1 as MNHEY and CDR2 as SVGAGI. The ends lost 2 bases at V and 5 bases at J; junction bases unmatched: 5. The CDR3 runs to 15 residues. CDR3 residues: CASSYRQGTNNEQFF. CDR3 DNA sequence: TGTGCCAGCAGTTACCGACAGGGGACAAACAATGAGCAGTTCTTC.

The chain couples TRBV7-3 to TRBJ2-7, with TRBD1 matching over 9 bases. The V gene's germline CDR1 is SGHTA and CDR2 FQGTGA. J gave up 2 bases and V 4 bases, and 6 bases lay outside the gene matches. This CDR3 comprises 15 residues. CDR3 in amino acids: CASSSWTGAPYEQYF. The CDR3 DNA is TGTGCCAGCAGCTCGTGGACAGGGGCTCCCTACGAGCAGTACTTC.

This CDR3 is CSAMRADTQYF. The CDR3 nucleotides are TGCAGTGCTATGCGCGCAGATACGCAGTATTTT. The chain is built from TRBV20-1 and TRBJ2-3; D unclear. CDR3 size: 11 residues. V was trimmed by 4 bases and J by 4 bases, leaving 6 bases between them. In germline, CDR1 is DFQATT, CDR2 SNEGSKA (reference sequence).

As for this clone: The same CDR3 also results from other DNA sequences found in this sample. The CDR3 sequence: CASSLGTGTYGYTF. CDR3 sequence (DNA): TGTGCCAGCAGTTTGGGGACAGGGACCTATGGCTACACCTTC. The chain has TRBV28 and TRBJ1-2; 9 nucleotides match TRBD1. CDR1 is MDHEN and CDR2 is SYDVKM in the germline V gene. CDR3 length equals 14 residues. J gave up 4 bases and V 3 bases, and 3 bases lay outside the gene matches.

This sequence joins TRBV19 and TRBJ1-6; TRBD1 is a possible D gene (5 bases). The V gene's germline CDR1 is LNHDA and CDR2 SQIVND (reference sequence). Trimming left V 4 bases short and J 9 bases short, with 16 bases between. The CDR3 covers 15 residues. The CDR3 here is CASSTDGTPSSPLHF. CDR3 DNA sequence: TGTGCCAGTAGTACGGACGGGACGCCAAGTTCACCCCTCCACTTT.

This chain connects TRBV4-2 to TRBJ1-1, with D unresolved. Germline V gene data show CDR1 as LGHNA and CDR2 as YNFKEQ. V lost 2 bases, J lost 4 bases, and 8 bases lay in between. The CDR3 runs to 13 residues. CDR3 in amino acids: CASSQRPRTEAFF. The CDR3 DNA reads as TGTGCCAGCAGCCAAAGACCGCGCACTGAAGCTTTCTTT.

The chain links TRBV19 to TRBJ2-3; 10 bases are a match to TRBD1. With V trimmed by 5 bases and J by 10 bases, 12 bases remained unmatched. Germline CDR1 reads LNHDA; CDR2 reads SQIVND (reference sequence). This CDR3 comprises 15 residues. The CDR3 sequence is CASSASGTGVLAQYF. The CDR3 region has the DNA TGTGCCAGTAGTGCCTCCGGGACAGGGGTTCTGGCGCAGTATTTT. Drawing the rest from reference TRBV19 and TRBJ2-3, the complete variable domain is DGGITQSPKYLFRKEGQNVTLSCEQNLNHDAMYWYRQDPGQGLRLIYYSQIVNDFQKGDIAEGYSVSREKKESFPLTVTSAQKNPTAFYLCASSASGTGVLAQYFGPGTRLTVL.

This clone has a handful of counts. The same CDR3 can be traced to other DNA sequences in this sample. The chain is built from TRBV6-1 and TRBJ1-1; D is perhaps TRBD1 (5 bases). CDR3 length: 14 residues. Germline V gene sequence: CDR1 MNHNS, CDR2 SASEGT. V shed 2 bases and J shed 0 bases, with 7 bases lying between them. CDR3 coding DNA: TGTGCCAGCAGTGAAAGGGGCGTGAACACTGAAGCTTTCTTT. It encodes CASSERGVNTEAFF.

The chain couples TRBV7-2 to TRBJ2-7, with a tentative D call TRBD1 (6 bases). CDR1 is SGHTA, CDR2 FQGNSA, per germline. The CDR3 runs to 15 residues. Between the trimmed V and J ends, which lost 5 bases and 0 bases, there was a span of 14 bases. The CDR3 is CASSLGTGFSYEQYF. For the CDR3, the DNA is TGTGCCAGCAGCCTAGGAACAGGGTTCTCCTACGAGCAGTACTTC.

The gene calls are TRBV6-6 and TRBJ1-1; D is unclear. The CDR3 length is 14 residues. Germline lookup yields CDR1 MNHNY and CDR2 SVGAGI (reference sequence). The V gene lost 2 bases and the J gene lost 6 bases, with 13 bases spanning the gap. The CDR3 sequence: CASSYREVIPEAFF. In DNA, the CDR3 is TGTGCCAGCAGTTACCGGGAAGTGATTCCTGAAGCTTTCTTT.

The V gene is TRBV7-2, the J gene TRBJ1-5, with D hard to call. The germline gives CDR1 SGHTA, CDR2 FQGNSA. The CDR3 has 13 residues. The V end was cut by 4 bases, the J end by 6 bases, with 10 bases between. The CDR3 protein is CASSSLAGQPQHF. DNA for the CDR3: TGTGCCAGCAGCTCGCTGGCCGGTCAGCCCCAGCATTTT.

A few counts support this clone. The gene calls are TRBV27 and TRBJ2-3; TRBD2 might be the D (5 bases). The V gene's germline CDR1 is MNHEY and CDR2 SMNVEV (reference sequence). The CDR3 contains 14 residues. The germline V and J ends were trimmed by 2 bases and 1 base, with 7 bases remaining between them. DNA of the CDR3: TGTGCCAGCAGTTTACTGGAGGGCACAGATACGCAGTATTTT. Encoded protein: CASSLLEGTDTQYF.

The chain has TRBV9 and TRBJ2-7, with unresolved D. Deletions cut 0 bases from V and 1 base from J, with 8 bases between. This CDR3 region has 14 residues. Germline assignment: CDR1 SGDLS and CDR2 YYNGEE. CDR3: CASSVAASSYEQYF. The CDR3 coding sequence is TGTGCCAGCAGCGTAGCGGCGTCATCCTACGAGCAGTACTTC.

The chain employs TRBV28 and TRBJ2-4; D perhaps matches TRBD1 (5 bases). The CDR3 runs to 21 residues. With 1 base removed from V and 1 base from J, the gap between germline ends came to 26 bases. Germline V CDR1 and CDR2: MDHEN, SYDVKM. The DNA of the CDR3 is TGTGCCAGCAGTTTATCCGGTTCCGACAGAGTAGATAACGGGGCCAAAAACATTCAGTACTTC. This translates into CASSLSGSDRVDNGAKNIQYF.

This chain links TRBV19 with TRBJ2-1; the D gene is possibly TRBD1 (5 bases). CDR1 LNHDA and CDR2 SQIVND come from the germline V gene (reference sequence). The V and J ends lost 1 base and 6 bases respectively, with 10 bases between them. The CDR3 has 14 residues. As DNA, the CDR3 is TGTGCCAGTAGTATAGGGCAGGGAAGCAATGAGCAGTTCTTC. Translation gives CASSIGQGSNEQFF.